This T cell receptor beta chain stems from a study of human versus mouse CDR3 diversity and MHC coevolution. Turning to the study itself: The immunoSEQ assay reportedly detects one in 200,000 T cells. Valid reads per sample ranged from about 5.5 x 10^6 to 1.7 x 10^7.

V lost 0 bases to trimming and J lost 3 bases; unmatched junction nucleotides: 5. This CDR3 has 16 residues. The germline V gene has CDR1 SGHTA and CDR2 FQGNSA. A word on this clone: Its antigen is unknown.

Repertoires were generated with immunoSEQ multiplex PCR, while TCRdb's copy carries only in-frame clones and drops some. The top ten hold about 1.4% of the sample, which has roughly 86,000 clones, about 94% seen once. Overall study results and limits: Among all groups, most of the three human donors showed least clonal inequality. By iCHAO1, human TCR beta clonotypes numbered about 1.5 million, the most.

The source is a person between 25 and 70 years old in good health. Sequencing used naive CD4+ T cells from blood. Subset specified: CD45RO-negative CD62L-positive naive CD4 T cells. The chain uses TRBV7-2 and TRBJ1-5; 7 nucleotides align to TRBD1. The CDR3 nucleotides are TGTGCCAGCAGCTTAGCGGGCAGGGGGAACAATCAGCCCCAGCATTTT. The encoded protein is CASSLAGRGNNQPQHF.